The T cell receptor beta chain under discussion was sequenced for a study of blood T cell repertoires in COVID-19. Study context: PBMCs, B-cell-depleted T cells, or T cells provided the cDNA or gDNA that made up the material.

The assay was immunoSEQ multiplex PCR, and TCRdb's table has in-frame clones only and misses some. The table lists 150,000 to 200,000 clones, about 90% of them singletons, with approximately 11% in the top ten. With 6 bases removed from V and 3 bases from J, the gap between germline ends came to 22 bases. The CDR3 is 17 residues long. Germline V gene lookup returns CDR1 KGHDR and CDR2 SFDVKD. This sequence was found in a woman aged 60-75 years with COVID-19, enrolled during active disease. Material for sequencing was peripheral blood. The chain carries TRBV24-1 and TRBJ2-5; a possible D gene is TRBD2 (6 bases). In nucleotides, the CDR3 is TGTGCCACCAGTTCCACAGTGGGTAGTGGGGGGAAAGAGACCCAGTACTTC. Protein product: CATSSTVGSGGKETQYF.